This T cell receptor (beta chain) comes out of a study of radiotherapy plus CTLA-4 blockade in lung cancer. As for the study in general: Among all patients, 15% to 20% showed objective responses, while roughly 30% had disease control.

Patients in the study, people with chemo-refractory metastatic non-small-cell lung cancer, received focal radiation plus ipilimumab CTLA-4 blockade. The V gene lost 7 bases and the J gene lost 7 bases, with 14 bases spanning the gap. Germline V CDR1 and CDR2: KGHSH, LQKENI. The CDR3 has 13 amino acids. Regarding this clone: Its antigen is still unknown.

Data came from immunoSEQ multiplex PCR; TCRdb stores just in-frame clones and leaves some out. The sample contains some 33,000 clones, roughly 70% of which appear only once. General study results and limits: How blood T cell clones changed early, along with interferon-beta, reportedly forecast response best. Radiotherapy with ipilimumab was followed by blood expansion of tumor-derived clones.

This receptor was obtained from a human donor with non-small cell lung cancer whose response to radiotherapy plus ipilimumab could not be evaluated. The chain combines TRBV18 with TRBJ2-1, with D perhaps TRBD2 (6 bases). The sample here was peripheral blood, taken from a patient treated with radiotherapy plus ipilimumab. CDR3 in amino acids: CASFRELGNEQFF. DNA for the CDR3: TGTGCCAGCTTCCGGGAGCTAGGTAATGAGCAGTTCTTC. Together with reference TRBV18 and TRBJ2-1, the CDR3 gives the full variable domain: NAGVMQNPRHLVRRRGQEARLRCSPMKGHSHVYWYRQLPEEGLKFMVYLQKENIIDESGMPKERFSAEFPKEGPSILRIQQVVRGDSAAYFCASFRELGNEQFFGPGTRLTVL.